This T cell receptor beta chain was sequenced in a study of long-term antiretroviral therapy in people with HIV. Amounts of roughly 0.9-10 million cryopreserved PBMC were held in the samples before DNA extraction. Study-level results: HIV repertoires covered narrower CDR3 length ranges than controls did. Upon ART, diversity increased but remained lower than transplant donor controls.

Runs used v3.0 of the immunoSEQ assay and were done at survey level. Clones were sequenced by immunoSEQ multiplex PCR, and TCRdb holds only the in-frame ones, with some missing. Here the sample spans 14,000 or so clones, 88% being singletons. On this clone itself: Its matching antigen is unknown.

This sample comprised unsorted PBMCs, obtained 6.2 years after starting antiretroviral therapy. This TCR was sampled from a man between 40 and 49 years old with HIV.

CDR3 coding DNA: TGTGCCAGCAGCTTGGGTGAGGACCCCCAGCATTTT. As protein: CASSLGEDPQHF. The gene calls are TRBV7-9 and TRBJ1-5; the D is unclear. The CDR3 is 12 amino acids. V dropped 3 bases and J dropped 10 bases, with 10 bases sitting between them. Germline lookup yields CDR1 SEHNR and CDR2 FQNEAQ (reference sequence).